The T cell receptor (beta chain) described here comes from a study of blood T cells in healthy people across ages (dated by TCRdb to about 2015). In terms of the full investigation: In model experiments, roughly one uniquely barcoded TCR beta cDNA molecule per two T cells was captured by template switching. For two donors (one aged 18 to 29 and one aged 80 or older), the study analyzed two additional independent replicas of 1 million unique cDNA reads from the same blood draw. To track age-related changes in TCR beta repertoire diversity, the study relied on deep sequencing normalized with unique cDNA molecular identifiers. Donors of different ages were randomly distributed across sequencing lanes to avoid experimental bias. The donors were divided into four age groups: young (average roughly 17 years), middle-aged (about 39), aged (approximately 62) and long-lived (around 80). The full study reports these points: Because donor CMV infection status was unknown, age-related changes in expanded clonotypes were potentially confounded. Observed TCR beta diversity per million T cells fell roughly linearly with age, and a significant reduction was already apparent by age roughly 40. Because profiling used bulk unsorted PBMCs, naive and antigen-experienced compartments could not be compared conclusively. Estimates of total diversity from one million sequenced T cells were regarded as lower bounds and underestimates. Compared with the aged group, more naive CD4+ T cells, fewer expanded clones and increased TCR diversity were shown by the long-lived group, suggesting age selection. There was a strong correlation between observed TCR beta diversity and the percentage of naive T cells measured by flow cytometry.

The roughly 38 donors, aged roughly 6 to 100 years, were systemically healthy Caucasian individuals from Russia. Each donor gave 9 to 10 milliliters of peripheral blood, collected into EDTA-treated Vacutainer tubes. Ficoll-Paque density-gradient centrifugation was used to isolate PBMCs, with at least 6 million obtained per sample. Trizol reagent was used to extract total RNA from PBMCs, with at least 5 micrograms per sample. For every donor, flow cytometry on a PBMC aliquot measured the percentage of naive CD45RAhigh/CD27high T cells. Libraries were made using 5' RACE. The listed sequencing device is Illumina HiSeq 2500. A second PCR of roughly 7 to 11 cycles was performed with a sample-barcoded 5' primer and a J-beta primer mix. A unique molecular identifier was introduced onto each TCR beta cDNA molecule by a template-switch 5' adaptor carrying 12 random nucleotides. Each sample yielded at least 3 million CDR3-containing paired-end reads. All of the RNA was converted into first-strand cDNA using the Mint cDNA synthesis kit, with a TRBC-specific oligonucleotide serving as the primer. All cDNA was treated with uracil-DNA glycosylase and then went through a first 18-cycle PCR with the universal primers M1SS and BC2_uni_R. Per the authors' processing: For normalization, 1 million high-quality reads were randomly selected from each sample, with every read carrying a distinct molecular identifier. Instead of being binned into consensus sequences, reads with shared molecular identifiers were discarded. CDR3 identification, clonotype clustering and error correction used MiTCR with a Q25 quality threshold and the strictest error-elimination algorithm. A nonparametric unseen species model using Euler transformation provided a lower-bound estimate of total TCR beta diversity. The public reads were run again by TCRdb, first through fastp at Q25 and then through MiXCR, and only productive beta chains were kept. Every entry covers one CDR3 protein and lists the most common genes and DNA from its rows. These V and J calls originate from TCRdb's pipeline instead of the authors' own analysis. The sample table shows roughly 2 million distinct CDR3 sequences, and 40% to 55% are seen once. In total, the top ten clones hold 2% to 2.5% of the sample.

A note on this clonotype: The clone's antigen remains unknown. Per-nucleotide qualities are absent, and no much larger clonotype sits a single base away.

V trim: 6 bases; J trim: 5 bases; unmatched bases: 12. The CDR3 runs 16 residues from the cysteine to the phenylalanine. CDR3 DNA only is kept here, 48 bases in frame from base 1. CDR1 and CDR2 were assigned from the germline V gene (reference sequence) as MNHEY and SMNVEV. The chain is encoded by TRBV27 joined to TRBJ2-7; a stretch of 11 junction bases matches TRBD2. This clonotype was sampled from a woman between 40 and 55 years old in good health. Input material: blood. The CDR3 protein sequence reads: CASSPNPLAGDHEQYF. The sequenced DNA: TGTGCCAGCAGCCCCAACCCACTAGCGGGGGACCACGAGCAGTACTTC.